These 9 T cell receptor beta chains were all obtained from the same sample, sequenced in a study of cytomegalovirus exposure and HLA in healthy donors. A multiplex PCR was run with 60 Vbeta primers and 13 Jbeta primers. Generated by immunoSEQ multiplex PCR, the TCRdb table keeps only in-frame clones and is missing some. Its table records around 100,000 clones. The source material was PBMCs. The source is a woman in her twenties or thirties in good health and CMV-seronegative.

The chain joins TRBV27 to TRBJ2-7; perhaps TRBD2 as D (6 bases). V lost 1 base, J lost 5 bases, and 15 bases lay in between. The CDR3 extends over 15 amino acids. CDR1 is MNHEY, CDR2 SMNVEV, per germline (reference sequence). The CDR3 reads CASSLWAGTYDEQYF. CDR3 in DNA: TGTGCCAGCAGTTTATGGGCCGGGACTTACGACGAGCAGTACTTC.

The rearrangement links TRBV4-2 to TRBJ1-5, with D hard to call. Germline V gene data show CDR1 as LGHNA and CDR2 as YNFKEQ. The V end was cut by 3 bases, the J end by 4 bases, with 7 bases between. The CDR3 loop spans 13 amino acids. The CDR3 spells CASSQGFNQPQHF. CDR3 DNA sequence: TGTGCCAGCAGCCAGGGCTTTAATCAGCCCCAGCATTTT.

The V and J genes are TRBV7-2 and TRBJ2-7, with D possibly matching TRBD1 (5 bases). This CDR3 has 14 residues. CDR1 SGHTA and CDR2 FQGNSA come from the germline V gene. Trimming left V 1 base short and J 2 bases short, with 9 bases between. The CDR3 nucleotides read TGTGCCAGCAGCTTAGGTCAGGGCACCTACGAGCAGTACTTC. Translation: CASSLGQGTYEQYF.

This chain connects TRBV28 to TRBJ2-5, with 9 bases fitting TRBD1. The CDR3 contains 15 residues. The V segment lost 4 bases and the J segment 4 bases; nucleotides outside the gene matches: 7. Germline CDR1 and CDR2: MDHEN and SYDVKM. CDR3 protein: CASSSPTGGTETQYF. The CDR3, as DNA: TGTGCCAGCAGTTCTCCCACAGGGGGCACAGAGACCCAGTACTTC.

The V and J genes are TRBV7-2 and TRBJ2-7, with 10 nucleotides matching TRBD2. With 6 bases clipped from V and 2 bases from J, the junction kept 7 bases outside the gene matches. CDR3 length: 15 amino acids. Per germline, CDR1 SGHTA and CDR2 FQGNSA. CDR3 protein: CASRPTSGATYEQYF. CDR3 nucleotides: TGTGCCAGCAGACCCACTAGCGGGGCAACCTACGAGCAGTACTTC. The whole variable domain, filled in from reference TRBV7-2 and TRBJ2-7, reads GAGVSQSPSNKVTEKGKDVELRCDPISGHTALYWYRQSLGQGLEFLIYFQGNSAPDKSGLPSDRFSAERTGGSVSTLTIQRTQQEDSAVYLCASRPTSGATYEQYFGPGTRLTVT.

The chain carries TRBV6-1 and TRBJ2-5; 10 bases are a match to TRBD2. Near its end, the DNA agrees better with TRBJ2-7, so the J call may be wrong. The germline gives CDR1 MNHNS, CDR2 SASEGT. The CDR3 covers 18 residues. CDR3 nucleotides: TGTGCCAGCAGTGCACGACTAGCGGGTCTAGGGCGGGGGTACGAGCAGTACTTC. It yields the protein CASSARLAGLGRGYEQYF.

The CDR3 DNA reads as TGCGCCAGCAGTCGAGGGAGGGCCTTATACGAGGAGCAGTTCTTC. Its translation is CASSRGRALYEEQFF. The chain links TRBV10-1 to TRBJ2-1, with 7 bases that match TRBD2. There are 15 residues in the CDR3. Germline loops: CDR1 WNHNN, CDR2 SYGVQD (reference sequence). With V trimmed by 5 bases and J by 10 bases, 14 bases remained unmatched.

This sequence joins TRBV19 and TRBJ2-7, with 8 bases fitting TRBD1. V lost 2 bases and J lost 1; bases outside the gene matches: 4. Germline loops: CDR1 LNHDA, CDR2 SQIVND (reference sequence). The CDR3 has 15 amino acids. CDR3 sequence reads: CASSITGTGSYEQYF. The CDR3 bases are TGTGCCAGTAGTATAACGGGGACAGGTTCCTACGAGCAGTACTTC.

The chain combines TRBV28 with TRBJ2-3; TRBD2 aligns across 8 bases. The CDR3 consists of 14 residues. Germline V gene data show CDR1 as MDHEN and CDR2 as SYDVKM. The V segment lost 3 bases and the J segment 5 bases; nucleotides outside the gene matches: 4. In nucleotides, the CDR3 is TGTGCCAGCAGTTTGGCGGGAGGACAAGATACGCAGTATTTT. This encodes CASSLAGGQDTQYF.